This is a list of T cell receptor beta chains from one sample in a study of T cell responses to AZD1222 COVID-19 vaccine. Sequenced by immunoSEQ multiplex PCR; TCRdb stores in-frame clones only, minus some. The sample shows 150,000 to 250,000 clones, roughly 92% of them seen only once. This specimen was peripheral blood, taken 28 days after the second AZD1222 dose. The receptors stem from an adult who received the AZD1222 COVID-19 vaccine. Each CDR3 is given with its conserved first and last residue. The order of the fields is J gene, V gene, clone size, D gene, CDR3 DNA, CDR3 protein. A D gene is named only where the DNA matches it firmly. Where a row states a size, it is once, few, many or the class of an expanded clone; other rows omit it.

TRBJ1-5	TRBV3-1/TRBV3-2	NA	NA	TGTGCCAGCAGCCAAGATGGCGGTCCAGGACAGCCCCAGCATTTT	CASSQDGGPGQPQHF
TRBJ1-2	TRBV30	once	TRBD1	TGTGCCTGGAGTGTACGGACAGGGGGCTCAGGCTATGGCTACACCTTC	CAWSVRTGGSGYGYTF
TRBJ1-5	TRBV28	NA	TRBD1	TGTGCCAGCAGTTTCGAACAGGGGGGTAATCAGCCCCAGCATTTT	CASSFEQGGNQPQHF
TRBJ2-1	TRBV6-6	NA	NA	TGTGCCAGCAGTTACCAGGGCCACAATGAGCAGTTCTTC	CASSYQGHNEQFF
TRBJ1-1	TRBV6-5	NA	NA	TGTGCCAGCACCGTTAGGACGGGAATGAACACTGAAGCTTTCTTT	CASTVRTGMNTEAFF
TRBJ2-4	TRBV27	NA	NA	TGTGCCAGCAGTTTAGGCAGAAGAAACATTCAGTACTTC	CASSLGRRNIQYF
TRBJ1-5	TRBV6-5	NA	TRBD1	TGTGCCAGCAGGCACTGGACAGGGGATCAGCCCCAGCATTTT	CASRHWTGDQPQHF
TRBJ2-1	TRBV10-1	NA	NA	TGCGCCAGCAGTGAGCTCGCCCAAGGTGAGCAGTTCTTC	CASSELAQGEQFF
TRBJ1-4	TRBV7-6	once	TRBD1	TGTGCCAGCAGCCTAAGACAGGGAAGGGCAACTAATGAAAAACTGTTTTTT	CASSLRQGRATNEKLFF
TRBJ1-6	TRBV7-2	NA	NA	TGTGCCAGCAGCCCCGGACGGGGAAATTCACCCCTCCACTTT	CASSPGRGNSPLHF
TRBJ1-5	TRBV19	NA	TRBD1	TGTGCCAGTAGTTCGACAGGGGGGCATCAGCCCCAGCATTTT	CASSSTGGHQPQHF
TRBJ1-2	TRBV28	NA	NA	TGTGCCAGCTGCCCCGGAACTAGTTCTGGTGGCTACACCTTC	CASCPGTSSGGYTF
TRBJ2-6	TRBV18	NA	NA	TGTGCCAGCTCACCACCTGGCTCTGGGGCCAACGTCCTGACTTTC	CASSPPGSGANVLTF
TRBJ1-5	TRBV19	NA	NA	TGTGCCAGTAGTATAATAGGAGGCAGGGGGCCCCAGCATTTT	CASSIIGGRGPQHF
TRBJ1-2	TRBV6-2/TRBV6-3	NA	NA	TGTGCCAGCAGCCCTGAGGCCACTAACTATGGCTACACCTTC	CASSPEATNYGYTF
TRBJ2-1	TRBV5-1	NA	TRBD2	TGCGCCAGCAGCTTCGTAGCGGGGGAGGGAAATGAGCAGTTCTTC	CASSFVAGEGNEQFF
TRBJ2-1	TRBV7-2	NA	TRBD2	TGTGCCAGCAGCTCCCGGACTAGCGGGGGTACGTCCTACAATGAGCAGTTCTTC	CASSSRTSGGTSYNEQFF
TRBJ1-6	TRBV2	NA	NA	TGTGCCAGCAGTGTCAGGGGTTATAATTCACCCCTCCACTTT	CASSVRGYNSPLHF
TRBJ2-1	TRBV18	once	TRBD1	TGTGCCAGCTCACTCGGACAGGGCGGGTACGATGAGCAGTTCTTC	CASSLGQGGYDEQFF
TRBJ1-1	TRBV2	once	NA	TGTGCCAGCACAGGGATGGCTGAAGCTTTCTTT	CASTGMAEAFF
TRBJ1-2	TRBV30	NA	NA	TGTGCCTGGAGTGTAAGGGGGACTGTCTATGGCTACACCTTC	CAWSVRGTVYGYTF
TRBJ2-7	TRBV11-2	NA	TRBD2	TGTGCCAGCAGCCGACCTCCTCTAGCGGGGGGCCTTCGTTCCTACGAGCAGTACTTC	CASSRPPLAGGLRSYEQYF
TRBJ2-1	TRBV4-3	NA	TRBD1	TGCGCCAGCAGCCAAGGGACCGGACAGGGGGACTACAATGAGCAGTTCTTC	CASSQGTGQGDYNEQFF
TRBJ1-1	TRBV3-1/TRBV3-2	NA	TRBD1	TGTGCCAGCAGCAAACAGGGGGCGAACACTGAAGCTTTCTTT	CASSKQGANTEAFF
TRBJ2-1	TRBV19	NA	NA	TGTGCCAGTAGTCTAAGGGGCCAGGGGAGGCATGAGCAGTTCTTC	CASSLRGQGRHEQFF
TRBJ1-2	TRBV12-3/TRBV12-4	NA	NA	TGTGCCAGCAGTTTAGGGGGAGATGGCTACACCTTC	CASSLGGDGYTF
TRBJ1-5	TRBV18	NA	TRBD1	TGTGCCAGCTCCCTAGGACAGGGGAACCAGCCCCAGCATTTT	CASSLGQGNQPQHF
TRBJ2-7	TRBV6-5	NA	NA	TGTGCCAGCAGTTACCGGGACACCTTCTCCTACGAGCAGTACTTC	CASSYRDTFSYEQYF
TRBJ1-4	TRBV19	NA	NA	TGTGCCAGTATCCAAACGGGGGCTTCAGGTGAAAAACTGTTTTTT	CASIQTGASGEKLFF
TRBJ1-1	TRBV3-1/TRBV3-2	few	TRBD1	TGTGCCAGCAGCCAAGGCAGGGGGGGCACTGAAGCTTTCTTT	CASSQGRGGTEAFF
TRBJ2-2	TRBV24-1	NA	NA	TGTGCCACCAGTGATTCGGGGCAGGTTGCGTCCGGGGAGCTGTTTTTT	CATSDSGQVASGELFF
TRBJ1-4	TRBV28	NA	NA	TGTGCCAGCAGTTTATACAGGCGGGAGTACGAAAAACTGTTTTTT	CASSLYRREYEKLFF
TRBJ2-5	TRBV11-2	NA	TRBD1	TGTGCCAGCAGCTACCCTCTGGGACAGGGGCAAGAGACCCAGTACTTC	CASSYPLGQGQETQYF
TRBJ1-3	TRBV18	NA	NA	TGTGCCAGCTCCCTCGGGGCCATTCGAAACACCATATATTTT	CASSLGAIRNTIYF
TRBJ2-7	TRBV7-9	NA	TRBD1	TGTGCCAGCAGCAAGGACAGGGCCTCCTACGAGCAGTACTTC	CASSKDRASYEQYF
TRBJ2-2	TRBV11-2	NA	TRBD2	TGTGCCAGCACCGGGTGGATCGGGGGGGGCTCCACCGGGGAGCTGTTTTTT	CASTGWIGGGSTGELFF
TRBJ1-5	TRBV7-9	NA	NA	TGTGCCAGCAGTGGAGGAGGGTTGAATCAGCCCCAGCATTTT	CASSGGGLNQPQHF
TRBJ1-1	TRBV5-5	NA	NA	TGTGCCAGCAGCCGGCTGGCCGGGAGCGCAAACACTGAAGCTTTCTTT	CASSRLAGSANTEAFF
TRBJ1-2	TRBV4-2	NA	TRBD1	TGTGCCAGCAGCCAAGAGATCGGGACAGCAAACTATGGCTACACCTTC	CASSQEIGTANYGYTF
TRBJ1-1	TRBV5-1	once	NA	TGCGCCAGCAGCTTGACCTTGACGGACTGGGAAAACACTGAAGCTTTCTTT	CASSLTLTDWENTEAFF